The sample holds many counts of the clone carrying this T cell receptor beta chain. Its matching antigen is unknown. V was clipped by 7 bases and J by 6 bases; unmatched bases: 6. Germline lookup yields CDR1 LNHDA and CDR2 SQIVND (reference sequence). The CDR3 has 14 amino acids. CDR3-region Arm-PCR and iRepertoire HTBI primers produced the TCR beta libraries. Methods used by the authors: Samples jointly harbored 60 or so TRBV and some 13 TRBJ segments. MiXCR, run by TCRdb on the multiplex PCR reads, gives a single entry per CDR3 protein. These V and J calls rely on TCRdb rather than the paper's analysis. The sample lists about 400,000 distinct CDR3 sequences; roughly 20% were seen once. The entry originates in a study of regulatory T cells in long-lasting Graves disease. General study points: TCR diversity in persistent Graves' patients was below that of newly diagnosed ones. Persistent disease preferred TRBV28, TRBJ1-2 and TRBJ2-5.

The sample's time point: persistent/refractory GD, antithyroid drugs over 5 years with positive TRAb. PBMCs were the source of the RNA used for TCR sequencing. Peripheral blood, roughly 8.1 milliliters of it, was drawn into EDTA tubes. The chain is built from TRBV19 and TRBJ2-2, with TRBD1 matching 9 bases. Material: peripheral blood mononuclear cells (PBMCs), obtained when the disease was refractory, from a patient treated with antithyroid drugs. The source of this sequence is a female donor with Graves disease. The CDR3 loop is CASKTGGIAGELFF. The CDR3 DNA reads TGTGCCAGTAAAACAGGGGGCATCGCCGGGGAGCTGTTTTTT.